This T cell receptor beta chain was identified during a study of T cell repertoires in cytomegalovirus infection. TCRdb ran MiXCR on the reads and lists one entry per CDR3 protein. This table holds 900,000 to 950,000 distinct CDR3 sequences, less than 35% found once. In the case of this clonotype: The antigen is unknown.

The CDR3 sequence is 13 residues long. Germline V gene data show CDR1 as MNHEY and CDR2 as SVGAGI. Trimming took 2 bases from V and 8 from J, leaving 12 bases between them. The V call is TRBV6-5, the J call TRBJ1-2; D remains ambiguous. The clonotype originates from a human donor in good health (CMV status not recorded). Some clones in this sample may be carry-over from other donors' samples. The starting material was cultured CD8+ T cells from PBMCs, obtained from culture after CMV antigen stimulation. The CDR3 DNA sequence: TGTGCCAGCAGTTACCAGAATGGCTGGGGCTACACCTTC. Protein product: CASSYQNGWGYTF.